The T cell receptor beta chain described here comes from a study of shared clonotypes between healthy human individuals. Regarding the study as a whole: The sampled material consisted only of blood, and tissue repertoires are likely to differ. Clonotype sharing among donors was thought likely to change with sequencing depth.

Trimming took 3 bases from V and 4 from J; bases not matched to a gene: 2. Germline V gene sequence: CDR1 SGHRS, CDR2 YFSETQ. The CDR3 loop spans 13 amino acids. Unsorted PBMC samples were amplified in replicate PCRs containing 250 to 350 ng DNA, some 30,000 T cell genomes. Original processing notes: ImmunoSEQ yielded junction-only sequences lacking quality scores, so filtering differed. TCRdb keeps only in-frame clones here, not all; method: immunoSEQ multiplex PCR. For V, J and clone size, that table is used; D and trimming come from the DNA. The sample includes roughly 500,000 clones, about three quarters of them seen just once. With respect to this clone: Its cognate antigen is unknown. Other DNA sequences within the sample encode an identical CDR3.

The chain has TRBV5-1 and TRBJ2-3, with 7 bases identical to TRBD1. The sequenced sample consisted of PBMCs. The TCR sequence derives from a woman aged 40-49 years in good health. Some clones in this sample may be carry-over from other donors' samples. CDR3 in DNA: TGCGCCAGCAGCTCCGGACAGGCAGATACGCAGTATTTT. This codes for CASSSGQADTQYF.